These T cell receptor beta chains were read from a single sample in a study of T cells in Graves' hyperthyroidism and ophthalmopathy. From the multiplex PCR reads, TCRdb called clonotypes with MiXCR, one entry per CDR3 protein. The table includes roughly 500,000 distinct CDR3 sequences, around 43% detected once. Sequenced sample: peripheral blood or thyroid tissue (not recorded which). These receptors were obtained from an adult woman with Graves' disease, either hyperthyroidism or ophthalmopathy (not recorded which). CDR3s include the opening cysteine and the closing phenylalanine or tryptophan. Each record gives: D gene, J gene, clone size, V gene, CDR3 DNA, CDR3 protein. A D gene is named only where the DNA matches it firmly. A row's size may be missing; if present it is once, few, many or a size class.

d_call: TRBD2
j_call: TRBJ2-2
clone_size: many
v_call: TRBV7-3
cdr3_nt: TGTGCCAGCAGCTTAATCGCGGGAGGCCTGAACGGGGAGCTGTTTTTT
cdr3_aa: CASSLIAGGLNGELFF

d_call: .
j_call: TRBJ1-2
clone_size: many
v_call: TRBV5-1
cdr3_nt: TGCGCCAGCAGCCCCGAGGGAGGAGGACGATATGGCTACACCTTC
cdr3_aa: CASSPEGGGRYGYTF

d_call: .
j_call: TRBJ1-2
clone_size: once
v_call: TRBV10-3
cdr3_nt: TGTGCCAGCAGTTTCACCGATCTTAGGGGCTACACCTTC
cdr3_aa: CASSFTDLRGYTF

d_call: TRBD1
j_call: TRBJ1-5
clone_size: many
v_call: TRBV6-6
cdr3_nt: TGTGCCAGCAGTTACTCGCCCATAGGACAGGGTAAGCAGCCCCAGCATTTT
cdr3_aa: CASSYSPIGQGKQPQHF

d_call: .
j_call: TRBJ1-2
clone_size: many
v_call: TRBV20-1
cdr3_nt: TGCAGTGCTAGACAGGGCAACTATGGCTACACCTTC
cdr3_aa: CSARQGNYGYTF

d_call: .
j_call: TRBJ1-1
clone_size: few
v_call: TRBV11-2
cdr3_nt: TGCGCCAGCAGCTTGGCCCAGATAGCGAACACTGAAGCTTTCTTT
cdr3_aa: CASSLAQIANTEAFF

d_call: .
j_call: TRBJ1-1
clone_size: .
v_call: TRBV30
cdr3_nt: TGTGCCTGGAGTTCCCTAGACAGGCCCACTGAAGCTTTCTTT
cdr3_aa: CAWSSLDRPTEAFF

d_call: .
j_call: TRBJ1-3
clone_size: .
v_call: TRBV7-2
cdr3_nt: TGTGCCAGCAGCTTAAAGACAGGAAAGCCTGGAAACACCATATATTTT
cdr3_aa: CASSLKTGKPGNTIYF

d_call: TRBD1
j_call: TRBJ1-1
clone_size: few
v_call: TRBV25-1
cdr3_nt: TGTGCCAGCAGTGAGCCCCCCGGCGAAAGGGGGCGAACTGAAGCTTTCTTT
cdr3_aa: CASSEPPGERGRTEAFF

d_call: TRBD1
j_call: TRBJ1-5
clone_size: .
v_call: TRBV25-1
cdr3_nt: TGTGCCAGCAGAACCCGGACAGGGCCCAAGGGCAATCAGCCCCAGCATTTT
cdr3_aa: CASRTRTGPKGNQPQHF

d_call: .
j_call: TRBJ2-5
clone_size: many
v_call: TRBV7-7
cdr3_nt: TGTGCTAGCAGCTCTGGGGTGGGACCGCAAGAGACCCAGTACTTC
cdr3_aa: CASSSGVGPQETQYF

d_call: .
j_call: TRBJ2-5
clone_size: .
v_call: TRBV7-9
cdr3_nt: TGTGCCAGCTCACCTGGGACACTCCGCGAGACCCAGTACTTC
cdr3_aa: CASSPGTLRETQYF

d_call: TRBD1
j_call: TRBJ1-2
clone_size: .
v_call: TRBV10-3
cdr3_nt: TGTGCCATCAGTGCGGACAGGGGGTTGGACTATGGCTACACCTTC
cdr3_aa: CAISADRGLDYGYTF

d_call: .
j_call: TRBJ1-3
clone_size: .
v_call: TRBV9
cdr3_nt: TGTGCCAGCTCTCCAGGCAATGTCGGAAACACCATATATTTT
cdr3_aa: CASSPGNVGNTIYF

d_call: .
j_call: TRBJ2-7
clone_size: .
v_call: TRBV2
cdr3_nt: TGTGCCAGCAGTGACGGCATCATCTATGAGCAGTACTTC
cdr3_aa: CASSDGIIYEQYF

d_call: .
j_call: TRBJ1-5
clone_size: many
v_call: TRBV29-1
cdr3_nt: TGCAGCGTCGGAGGGGGAGTGGGCAATCAGCCCCAGCATTTT
cdr3_aa: CSVGGGVGNQPQHF

d_call: TRBD1
j_call: TRBJ1-2
clone_size: .
v_call: TRBV30
cdr3_nt: TGTGCCTGGAGTCCTTGGAGACAGGGAGGTTACTATGGCTACACCTTC
cdr3_aa: CAWSPWRQGGYYGYTF

d_call: .
j_call: TRBJ1-2
clone_size: many
v_call: TRBV20-1
cdr3_nt: TGCAGTGCTTATACCCGGGACACTTCCGGGGACGGCTACACCTTC
cdr3_aa: CSAYTRDTSGDGYTF

d_call: .
j_call: TRBJ2-7
clone_size: many
v_call: TRBV15
cdr3_nt: TGTGCCACCAGTCCCACCGGGACTCCCTCCGAGCAGTACTTC
cdr3_aa: CATSPTGTPSEQYF

d_call: .
j_call: TRBJ2-5
clone_size: .
v_call: TRBV7-2
cdr3_nt: TGTGCCAGCAGCTTAGTGGGGTCATCAGAGACCCAGTACTTC
cdr3_aa: CASSLVGSSETQYF

d_call: TRBD1
j_call: TRBJ2-2
clone_size: few
v_call: TRBV18
cdr3_nt: TGTGCCAGCTCACGGACAGGAGTATACACCGGGGAGCTGTTTTTT
cdr3_aa: CASSRTGVYTGELFF

d_call: .
j_call: TRBJ2-5
clone_size: .
v_call: TRBV20-1
cdr3_nt: TGCAGTGCTAGCTCGGGCGAAGTTTTTGAGACCCAGTACTTC
cdr3_aa: CSASSGEVFETQYF

d_call: .
j_call: TRBJ2-7
clone_size: .
v_call: TRBV7-2
cdr3_nt: TGTGCCAGCAGCTTAGACGGCTGGACCTACGAGCAGTACTTC
cdr3_aa: CASSLDGWTYEQYF

d_call: .
j_call: TRBJ1-2
clone_size: many
v_call: TRBV28
cdr3_nt: TGTGCCAGCAGGCTGTCCTTCAGGGGAAACTATGGCTACACCTTC
cdr3_aa: CASRLSFRGNYGYTF

d_call: .
j_call: TRBJ1-6
clone_size: many
v_call: TRBV12-3/TRBV12-4
cdr3_nt: TGTGCCAGCAGTTCCCGATTGAGGAGTAATTCACCCCTCCACTTT
cdr3_aa: CASSSRLRSNSPLHF

d_call: .
j_call: TRBJ1-1
clone_size: many
v_call: TRBV19
cdr3_nt: TGTGCCAGTAGGAACAGAAACGCGAACACTGAAGCTTTCTTT
cdr3_aa: CASRNRNANTEAFF

d_call: .
j_call: TRBJ1-1
clone_size: .
v_call: TRBV7-9
cdr3_nt: TGTGCCAGCAGCTCTCTGGTCCAGAACACTGAAGCTTTCTTT
cdr3_aa: CASSSLVQNTEAFF

d_call: TRBD1
j_call: TRBJ1-1
clone_size: many
v_call: TRBV20-1
cdr3_nt: TGCAGTGCAAGGACAGGGGACGCTCGGGGGAACACTGAAGCTTTCTTT
cdr3_aa: CSARTGDARGNTEAFF

d_call: .
j_call: TRBJ2-2
clone_size: few
v_call: TRBV3-1
cdr3_nt: TGTGCCAGCGGAGTGGGGTACACCGGGGAGCTGTTTTTT
cdr3_aa: CASGVGYTGELFF

d_call: .
j_call: TRBJ1-2
clone_size: .
v_call: TRBV29-1
cdr3_nt: TGCAGCGCTAGCGGGGGGGGAATCGGCTACACCTTC
cdr3_aa: CSASGGGIGYTF